Listed here is a single T cell receptor beta chain. What it binds is not known. This sample is part of a study of cytomegalovirus exposure and HLA in healthy donors. General study points: Previous analysis showed most TCR beta V segments were productive about 87% or about 30% of the time. TCR beta chains associated with HLA were, in a later analysis, more clonally expanded than equally common others.

The CDR3 length is 16 residues. V was pared by 1 base and J by 0 bases, with 10 bases between. Germline V gene data show CDR1 as SGHTA and CDR2 as FQGNSA. PCR employed 60 Vbeta and 13 Jbeta primers. Generated by immunoSEQ multiplex PCR, the TCRdb table keeps only in-frame clones and is missing some. The repertoire holds 200,000 or so clones, with more than 75% as singletons. This sequence originates from a woman in her forties or fifties in good health and CMV-seropositive. The V and J genes are TRBV7-2 and TRBJ2-4, with D perhaps matching TRBD1 (5 bases). Source material: PBMCs. In DNA, the CDR3 is TGTGCCAGCAGCTTAGACAGGACCCAAGCCAAAAACATTCAGTACTTC. Translated: CASSLDRTQAKNIQYF.